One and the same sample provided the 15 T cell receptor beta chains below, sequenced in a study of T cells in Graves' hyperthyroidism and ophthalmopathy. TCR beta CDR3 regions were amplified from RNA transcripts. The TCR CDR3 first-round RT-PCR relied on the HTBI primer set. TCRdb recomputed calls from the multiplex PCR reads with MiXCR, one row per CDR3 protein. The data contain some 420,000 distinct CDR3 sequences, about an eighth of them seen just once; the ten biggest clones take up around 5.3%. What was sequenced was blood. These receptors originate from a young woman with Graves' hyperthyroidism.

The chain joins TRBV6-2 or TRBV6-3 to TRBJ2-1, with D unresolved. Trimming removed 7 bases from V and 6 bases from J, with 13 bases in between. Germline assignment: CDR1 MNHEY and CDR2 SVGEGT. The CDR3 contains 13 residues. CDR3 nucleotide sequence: TGTGCCAGCACTCGACCCAATTCCAATGAGCAGTTCTTC. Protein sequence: CASTRPNSNEQFF.

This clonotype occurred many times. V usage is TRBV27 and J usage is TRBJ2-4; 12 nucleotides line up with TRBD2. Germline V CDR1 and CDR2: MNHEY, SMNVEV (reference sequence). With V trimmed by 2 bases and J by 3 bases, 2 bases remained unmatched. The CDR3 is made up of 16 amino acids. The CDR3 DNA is TGTGCCAGCAGTTTACTAGCGGGAGGGCGCAAAAACATTCAGTACTTC. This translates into CASSLLAGGRKNIQYF.

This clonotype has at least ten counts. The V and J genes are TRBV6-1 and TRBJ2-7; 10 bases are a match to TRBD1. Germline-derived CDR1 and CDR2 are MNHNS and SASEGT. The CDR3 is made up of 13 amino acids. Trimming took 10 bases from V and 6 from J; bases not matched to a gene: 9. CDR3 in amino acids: CATRGTGASEQYF. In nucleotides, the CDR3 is TGTGCCACCAGGGGGACAGGGGCTTCCGAGCAGTACTTC.

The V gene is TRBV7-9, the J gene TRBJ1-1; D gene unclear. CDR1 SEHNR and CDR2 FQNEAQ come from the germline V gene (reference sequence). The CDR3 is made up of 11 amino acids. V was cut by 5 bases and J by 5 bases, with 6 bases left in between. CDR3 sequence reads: CASSPSTEAFF. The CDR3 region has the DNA TGTGCCAGCAGCCCGTCTACTGAAGCTTTCTTT.

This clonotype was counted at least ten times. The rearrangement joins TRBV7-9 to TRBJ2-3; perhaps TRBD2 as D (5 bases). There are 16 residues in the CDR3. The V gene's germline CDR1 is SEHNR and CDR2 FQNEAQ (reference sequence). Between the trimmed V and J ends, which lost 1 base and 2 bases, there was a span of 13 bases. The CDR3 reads CASSLDSGGDTDTQYF. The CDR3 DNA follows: TGTGCCAGCAGCTTAGACAGCGGCGGTGACACAGATACGCAGTATTTT.

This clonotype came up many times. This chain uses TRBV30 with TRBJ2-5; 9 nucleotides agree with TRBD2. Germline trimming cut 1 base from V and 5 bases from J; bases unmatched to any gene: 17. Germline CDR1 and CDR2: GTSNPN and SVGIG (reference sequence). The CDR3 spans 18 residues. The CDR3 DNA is TGTGCCTGGAGTGGGGGTCGTTTCGCGGGAGGGCCGGGTGAGACCCAGTACTTC. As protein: CAWSGGRFAGGPGETQYF. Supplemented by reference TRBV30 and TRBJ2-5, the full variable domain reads SQTIHQWPATLVQPVGSPLSLECTVEGTSNPNLYWYRQAAGRGLQLLFYSVGIGQISSEVPQNLSASRPQDRQFILSSKKLLLSDSGFYLCAWSGGRFAGGPGETQYFGPGTRLLVL.

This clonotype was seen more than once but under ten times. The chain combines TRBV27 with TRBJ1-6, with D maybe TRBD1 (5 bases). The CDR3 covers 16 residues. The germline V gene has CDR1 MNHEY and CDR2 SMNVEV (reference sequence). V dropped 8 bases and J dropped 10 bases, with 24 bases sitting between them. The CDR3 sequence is CASLIGLDTRNSPLHF. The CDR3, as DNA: TGTGCCAGCCTGATAGGCTTGGACACTAGAAACTCACCCCTCCACTTT.

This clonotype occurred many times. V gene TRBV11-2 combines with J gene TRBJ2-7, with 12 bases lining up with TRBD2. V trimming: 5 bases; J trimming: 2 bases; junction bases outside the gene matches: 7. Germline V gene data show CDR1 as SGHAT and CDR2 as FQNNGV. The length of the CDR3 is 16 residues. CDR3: CASSQSSGRVPYEQYF. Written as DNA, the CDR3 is TGTGCCAGCAGCCAGTCTAGCGGGAGGGTCCCCTACGAGCAGTACTTC.

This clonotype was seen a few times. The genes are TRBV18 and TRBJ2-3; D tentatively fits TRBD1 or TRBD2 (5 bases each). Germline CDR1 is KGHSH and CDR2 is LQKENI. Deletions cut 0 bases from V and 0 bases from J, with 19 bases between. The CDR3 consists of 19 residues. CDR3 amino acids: CASSPPESRGSLSTDTQYF. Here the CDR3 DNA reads TGTGCCAGCTCACCACCGGAATCGAGGGGCTCCCTAAGCACAGATACGCAGTATTTT. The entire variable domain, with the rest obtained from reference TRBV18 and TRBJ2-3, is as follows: NAGVMQNPRHLVRRRGQEARLRCSPMKGHSHVYWYRQLPEEGLKFMVYLQKENIIDESGMPKERFSAEFPKEGPSILRIQQVVRGDSAAYFCASSPPESRGSLSTDTQYFGPGTRLTVL.

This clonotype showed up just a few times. CDR3 nucleotide sequence: TGTGCCAGCAGCGTAGTCGGGGGCGCAGGGAGGCAGCCCCAGCATTTT. Protein product: CASSVVGGAGRQPQHF. V and J are TRBV9 and TRBJ1-5, with TRBD1 as a possible D gene (6 bases). Germline V gene lookup returns CDR1 SGDLS and CDR2 YYNGEE. V was cut by 0 bases and J by 7 bases, with 17 bases left in between. CDR3 length: 16 amino acids.

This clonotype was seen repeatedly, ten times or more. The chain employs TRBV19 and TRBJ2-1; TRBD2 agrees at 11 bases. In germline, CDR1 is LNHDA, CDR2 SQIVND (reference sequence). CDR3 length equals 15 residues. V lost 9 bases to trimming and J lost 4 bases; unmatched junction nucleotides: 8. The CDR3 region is CASSTGTSGYNEQFF. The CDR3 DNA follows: TGTGCCAGCAGCACCGGGACTAGCGGTTACAATGAGCAGTTCTTC.

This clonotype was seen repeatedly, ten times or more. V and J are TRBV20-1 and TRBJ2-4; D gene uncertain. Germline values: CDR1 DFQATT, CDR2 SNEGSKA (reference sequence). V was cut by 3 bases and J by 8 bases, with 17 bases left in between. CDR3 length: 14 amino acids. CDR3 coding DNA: TGCAGTGCTAGGAACCCAGAAATTGGACACATTCAGTACTTC. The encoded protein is CSARNPEIGHIQYF.

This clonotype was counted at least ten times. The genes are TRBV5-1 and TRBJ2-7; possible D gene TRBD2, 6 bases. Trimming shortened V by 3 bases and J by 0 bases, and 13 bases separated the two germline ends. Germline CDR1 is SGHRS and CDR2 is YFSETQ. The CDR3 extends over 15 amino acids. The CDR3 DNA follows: TGCGCCAGCAGCTGGGGTAGCGGTAGCTCCTACGAGCAGTACTTC. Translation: CASSWGSGSSYEQYF.

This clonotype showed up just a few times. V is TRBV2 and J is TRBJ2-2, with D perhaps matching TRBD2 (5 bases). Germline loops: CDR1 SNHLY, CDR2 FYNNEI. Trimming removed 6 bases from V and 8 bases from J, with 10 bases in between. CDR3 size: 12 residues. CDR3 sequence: CASSVASGELFF. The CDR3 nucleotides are TGTGCCAGCAGCGTAGCGTCAGGGGAGCTGTTTTTT.

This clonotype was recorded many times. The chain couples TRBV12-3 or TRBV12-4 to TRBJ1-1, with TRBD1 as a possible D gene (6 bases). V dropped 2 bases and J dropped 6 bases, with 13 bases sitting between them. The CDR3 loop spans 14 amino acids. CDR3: CASSLSGAQAEAFF. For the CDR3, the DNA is TGTGCCAGCAGTTTATCAGGGGCGCAGGCTGAAGCTTTCTTT.